The clone carrying this T cell receptor (beta chain) occurred a few times. The antigen is unknown. The record originates from a study of T-cell memory formation after mild COVID-19. Regarding the study as a whole: Among clones contracting day 15 to 85, CD4/CD8 was balanced, whereas later expanders leaned CD4+.

MiXCR, applied by TCRdb to the 5' RACE reads, yields one record per CDR3 protein. This sample yields fewer than 400,000 distinct CDR3 sequences, of which 16% are seen a single time; about 22% belongs to the top ten. Germline CDR1 MNHEY, CDR2 SVGEGT. The CDR3 has 17 amino acids. V shed 2 bases and J shed 1 base, with 14 bases lying between them. This receptor was taken from a man between 18 and 29 years old who had mild COVID-19 (a few samples of this study predate the infection). Cell type and time point are not known. The rearrangement joins TRBV6-2 or TRBV6-3 to TRBJ2-2; possible D gene TRBD2, 6 bases. Sequencing used PBMCs or a T cell subset sorted from them (not recorded which). The CDR3 protein is CASSYPRELKNTGELFF. In nucleotides, the CDR3 is TGTGCCAGCAGTTACCCTCGGGAGCTGAAGAACACCGGGGAGCTGTTTTTT.